This T cell receptor (beta chain) originates from a study of molecular identifiers for immune sequencing clone quantification. Bulk TCR libraries used previously described methods and listed TCR primers. Each CDR3 protein gets one entry after TCRdb re-called the PCR reads with MiXCR. The sample carries roughly 320,000 distinct CDR3 sequences, 20% to 25% recorded once. In germline, CDR1 is DFQATT, CDR2 SNEGSKA (reference sequence). The CDR3 is made up of 16 amino acids. V lost 1 base to trimming and J lost 3 bases, with 19 bases between them. This clonotype was seen ten or more times. This chain links TRBV20-1 with TRBJ2-7, with a tentative D call TRBD1 (5 bases). The clonotype comes from a human donor in good health. Some libraries in this study had Jurkat cell RNA spiked in. Sequencing was carried out using naive CD8+ T cells from blood, with Jurkat cell RNA spiked in. Subset in this sample: FACS-sorted CD8+CD4-CCR7+CD45RA+ naive T cells. The CDR3 DNA reads TGCAGTGCTAGAGGCGTACCCGACAGTCACGTCTACGAGCAGTACTTC. This sequence encodes CSARGVPDSHVYEQYF.